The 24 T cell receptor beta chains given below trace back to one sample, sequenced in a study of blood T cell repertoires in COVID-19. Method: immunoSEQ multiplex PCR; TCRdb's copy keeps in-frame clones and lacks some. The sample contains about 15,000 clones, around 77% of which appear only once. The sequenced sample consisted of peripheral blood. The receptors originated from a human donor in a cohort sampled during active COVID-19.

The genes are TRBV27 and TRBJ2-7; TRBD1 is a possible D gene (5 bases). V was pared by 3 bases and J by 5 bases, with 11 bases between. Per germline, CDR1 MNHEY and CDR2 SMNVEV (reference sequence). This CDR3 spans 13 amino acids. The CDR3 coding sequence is TGTGCCAGCAGTTTTCCTCAGGGCCACGAGCAGTACTTC. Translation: CASSFPQGHEQYF.

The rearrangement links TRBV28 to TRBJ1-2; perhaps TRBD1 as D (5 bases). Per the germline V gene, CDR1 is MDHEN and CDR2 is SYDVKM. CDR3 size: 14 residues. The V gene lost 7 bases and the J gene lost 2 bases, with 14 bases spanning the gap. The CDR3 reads CASTGGGENYGYTF. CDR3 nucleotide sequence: TGTGCCAGCACCGGCGGGGGGGAGAACTATGGCTACACCTTC.

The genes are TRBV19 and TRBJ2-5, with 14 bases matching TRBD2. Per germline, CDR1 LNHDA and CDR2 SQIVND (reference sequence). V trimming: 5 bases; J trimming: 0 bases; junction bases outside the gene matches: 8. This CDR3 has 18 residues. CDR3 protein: CASSRTSGGSGYQETQYF. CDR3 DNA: TGTGCCAGTAGTCGGACTAGCGGGGGGAGCGGGTACCAAGAGACCCAGTACTTC.

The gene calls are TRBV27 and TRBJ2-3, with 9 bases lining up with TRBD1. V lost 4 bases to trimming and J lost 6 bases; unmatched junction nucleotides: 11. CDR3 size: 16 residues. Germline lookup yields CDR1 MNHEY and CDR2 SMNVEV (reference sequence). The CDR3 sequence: CASSSLNRGLPDTQYF. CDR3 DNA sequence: TGTGCCAGCAGTTCCCTCAACAGGGGGCTCCCCGATACGCAGTATTTT.

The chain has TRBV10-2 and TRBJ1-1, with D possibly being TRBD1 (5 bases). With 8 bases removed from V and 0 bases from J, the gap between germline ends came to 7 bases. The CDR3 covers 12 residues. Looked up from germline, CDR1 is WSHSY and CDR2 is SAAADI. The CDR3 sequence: CASRGMNTEAFF. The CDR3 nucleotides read TGCGCCAGCCGGGGGATGAACACTGAAGCTTTCTTT.

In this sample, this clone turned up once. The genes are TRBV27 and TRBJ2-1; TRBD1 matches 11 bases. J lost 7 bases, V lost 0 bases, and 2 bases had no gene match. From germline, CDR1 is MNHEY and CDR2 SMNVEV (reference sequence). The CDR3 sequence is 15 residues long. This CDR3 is CASSLSDRGRNEQFF. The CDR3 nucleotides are TGTGCCAGCAGTTTATCGGACAGGGGGCGTAATGAGCAGTTCTTC.

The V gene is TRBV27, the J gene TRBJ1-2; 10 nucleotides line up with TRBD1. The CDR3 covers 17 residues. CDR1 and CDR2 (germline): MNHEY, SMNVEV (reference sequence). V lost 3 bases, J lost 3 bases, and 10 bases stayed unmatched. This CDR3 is CASSFHTPGTGDYGYTF. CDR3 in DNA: TGTGCCAGCAGTTTTCACACGCCCGGGACAGGGGACTATGGCTACACCTTC.

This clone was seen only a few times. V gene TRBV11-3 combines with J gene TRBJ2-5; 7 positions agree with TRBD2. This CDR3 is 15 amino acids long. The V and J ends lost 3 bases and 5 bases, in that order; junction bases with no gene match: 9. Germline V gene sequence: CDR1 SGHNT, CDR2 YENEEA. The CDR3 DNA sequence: TGTGCCAGCAGCTTCGCTGGTATCGGGGGGGAGACCCAGTACTTC. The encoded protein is CASSFAGIGGETQYF. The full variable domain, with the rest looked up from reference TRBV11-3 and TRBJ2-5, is EAGVVQSPRYKIIEKKQPVAFWCNPISGHNTLYWYLQNLGQGPELLIRYENEEAVDDSQLPKDRFSAERLKGVDSTLKIQPAELGDSAVYLCASSFAGIGGETQYFGPGTRLLVL.

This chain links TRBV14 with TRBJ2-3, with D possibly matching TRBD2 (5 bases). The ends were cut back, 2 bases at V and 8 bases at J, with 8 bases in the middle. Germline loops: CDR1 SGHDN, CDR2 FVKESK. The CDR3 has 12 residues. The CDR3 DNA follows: TGTGCCAGCAGCCAAAGCGAGGGTACGCAGTATTTT. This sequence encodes CASSQSEGTQYF.

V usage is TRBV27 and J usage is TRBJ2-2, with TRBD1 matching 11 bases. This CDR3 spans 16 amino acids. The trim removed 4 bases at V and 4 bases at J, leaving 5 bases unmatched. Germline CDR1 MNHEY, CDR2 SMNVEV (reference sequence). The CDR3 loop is CASSWDRGYSTGELFF. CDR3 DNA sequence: TGTGCCAGCAGTTGGGACAGGGGGTATAGCACCGGGGAGCTGTTTTTT.

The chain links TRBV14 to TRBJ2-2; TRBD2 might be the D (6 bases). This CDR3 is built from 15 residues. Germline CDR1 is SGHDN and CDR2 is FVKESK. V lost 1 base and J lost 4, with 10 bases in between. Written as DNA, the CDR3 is TGTGCCAGCAGCCAAGTGTTGGGGGGCACCGGGGAGCTGTTTTTT. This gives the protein CASSQVLGGTGELFF. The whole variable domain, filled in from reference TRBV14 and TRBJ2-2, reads EAGVTQFPSHSVIEKGQTVTLRCDPISGHDNLYWYRRVMGKEIKFLLHFVKESKQDESGMPNNRFLAERTGGTYSTLKVQPAELEDSGVYFCASSQVLGGTGELFFGEGSRLTVL.

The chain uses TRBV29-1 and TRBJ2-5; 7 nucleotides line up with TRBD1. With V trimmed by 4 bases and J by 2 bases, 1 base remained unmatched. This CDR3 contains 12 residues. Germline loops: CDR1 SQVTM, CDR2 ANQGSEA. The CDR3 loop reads CSVARGQETQYF. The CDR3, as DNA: TGCAGCGTTGCCAGGGGGCAAGAGACCCAGTACTTC.

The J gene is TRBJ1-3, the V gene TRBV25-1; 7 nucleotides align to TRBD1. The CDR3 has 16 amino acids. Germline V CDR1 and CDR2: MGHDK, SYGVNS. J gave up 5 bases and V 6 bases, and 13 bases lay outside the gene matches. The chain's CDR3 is CASSPQGVKGRNTIYF. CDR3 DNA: TGTGCCAGCAGCCCGCAGGGGGTTAAGGGTCGAAACACCATATATTTT.

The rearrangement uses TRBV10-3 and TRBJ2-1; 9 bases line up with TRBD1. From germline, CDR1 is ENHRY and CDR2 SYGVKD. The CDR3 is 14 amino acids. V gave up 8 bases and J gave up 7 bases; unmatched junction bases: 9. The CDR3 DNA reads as TGTGCCATCCAAGACGGGACAGGGACGAATGAGCAGTTCTTC. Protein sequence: CAIQDGTGTNEQFF.

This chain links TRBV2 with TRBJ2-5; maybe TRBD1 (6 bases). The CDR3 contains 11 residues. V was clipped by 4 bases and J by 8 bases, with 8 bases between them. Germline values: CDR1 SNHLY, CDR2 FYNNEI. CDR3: CASSVGATQYF. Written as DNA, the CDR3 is TGTGCCAGCAGTGTGGGGGCTACCCAGTACTTC.

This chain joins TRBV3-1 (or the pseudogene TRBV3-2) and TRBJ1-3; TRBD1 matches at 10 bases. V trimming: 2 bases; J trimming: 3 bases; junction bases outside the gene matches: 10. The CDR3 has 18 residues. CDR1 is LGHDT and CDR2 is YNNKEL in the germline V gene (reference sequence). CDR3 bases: TGTGCCAGCAGCCAACCCCGGGACAGGGGAATGGTTGGAAACACCATATATTTT. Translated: CASSQPRDRGMVGNTIYF.

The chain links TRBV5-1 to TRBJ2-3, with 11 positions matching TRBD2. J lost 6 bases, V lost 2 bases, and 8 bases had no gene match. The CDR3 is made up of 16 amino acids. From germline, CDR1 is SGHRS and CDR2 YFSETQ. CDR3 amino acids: CASSFGTSGGGDTQYF. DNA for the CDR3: TGCGCCAGCAGCTTTGGGACTAGCGGAGGGGGGGATACGCAGTATTTT.

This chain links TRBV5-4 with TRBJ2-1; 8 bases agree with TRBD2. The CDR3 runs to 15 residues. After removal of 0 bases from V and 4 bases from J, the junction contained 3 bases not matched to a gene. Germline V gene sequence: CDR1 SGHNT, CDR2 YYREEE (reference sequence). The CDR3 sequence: CASSLGTGGYNEQFF. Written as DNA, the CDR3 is TGTGCCAGCAGCTTGGGTACGGGAGGGTACAATGAGCAGTTCTTC.

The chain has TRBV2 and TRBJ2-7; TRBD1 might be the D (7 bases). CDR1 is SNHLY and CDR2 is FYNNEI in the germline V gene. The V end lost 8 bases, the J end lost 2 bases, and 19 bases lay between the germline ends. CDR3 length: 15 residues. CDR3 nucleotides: TGTGCCAGCGTGGACGGGGGACAGACGACCTACGAGCAGTACTTC. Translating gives CASVDGGQTTYEQYF.

This CDR3 is CATRPQGGELFF. As DNA, the CDR3 is TGCGCCACCCGGCCCCAGGGCGGGGAGCTGTTTTTT. The chain is built from TRBV10-1 and TRBJ2-2, with D possibly TRBD1 on 5 matching bases. Germline values: CDR1 WNHNN, CDR2 SYGVQD (reference sequence). V lost 10 bases, J lost 7 bases, and 13 bases lay in between. This CDR3 contains 12 residues.

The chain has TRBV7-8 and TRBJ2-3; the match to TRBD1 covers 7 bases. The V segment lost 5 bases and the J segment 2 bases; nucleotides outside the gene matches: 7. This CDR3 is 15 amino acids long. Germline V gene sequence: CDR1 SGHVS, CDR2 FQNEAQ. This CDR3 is CASSPNRGVTDTQYF. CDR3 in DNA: TGTGCCAGCAGCCCAAACAGGGGCGTCACAGATACGCAGTATTTT.

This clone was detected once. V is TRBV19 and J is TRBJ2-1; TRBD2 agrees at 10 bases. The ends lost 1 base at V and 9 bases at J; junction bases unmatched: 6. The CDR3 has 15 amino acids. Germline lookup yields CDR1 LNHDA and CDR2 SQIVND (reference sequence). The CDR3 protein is CASSIGGGLAPEQFF. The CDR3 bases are TGTGCCAGTAGTATAGGGGGGGGACTAGCGCCTGAGCAGTTCTTC.

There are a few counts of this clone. The CDR3 nucleotides are TGCGCCAGCAGTGAGCCGACCGCTGGGGGGGAGACCCAGTACTTC. It translates to CASSEPTAGGETQYF. The chain uses TRBV10-2 and TRBJ2-5; D possibly corresponds to TRBD2 (6 bases). With 2 bases removed from V and 5 bases from J, the gap between germline ends came to 15 bases. This CDR3 is 15 amino acids long. Per germline, CDR1 WSHSY and CDR2 SAAADI.

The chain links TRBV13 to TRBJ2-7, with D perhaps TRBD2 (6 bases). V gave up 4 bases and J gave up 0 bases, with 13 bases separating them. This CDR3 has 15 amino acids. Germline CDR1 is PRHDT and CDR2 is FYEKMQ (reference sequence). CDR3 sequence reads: CASSSRDSFSYEQYF. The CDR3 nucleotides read TGTGCCAGCAGCTCCCGGGACTCTTTCTCCTACGAGCAGTACTTC.